The present T cell receptor beta chain was sequenced within a study of T cell changes during pregnancy in multiple sclerosis (dated by TCRdb to about 2019). In terms of the full investigation: Changes in the T cell repertoire over the course of pregnancy were examined in this study in women with multiple sclerosis.

Library preparation employed the immunoSEQ multiplex PCR assay. Entries here come from immuneACCESS through TCRdb and include only in-frame sequences with V and J called. Some clones fail to appear in such tables; in the studies checked, an unresolved V gene covers under half of the shortfall, and the cause of the remainder is unknown. Recorded for this sample are about 40,000 clones; around 90% of them occurred a single time. The top ten clones comprise 0.95% to 1.5% of the sample. As encoded in the germline V gene (reference sequence), CDR1 is GTSNPN while CDR2 is SVGIG. The CDR3 measures 11 amino acids from cysteine to phenylalanine. Only the CDR3 DNA is retained, 33 bases long and in frame from the first base. V is pared back by 3 bases and J by 7 bases, with 10 bases lying between the germline termini. Turning to this clone: Its antigen is not yet known. The input lacks base qualities; no much larger clone sits a single base away.

The receptor was isolated from a female donor with multiple sclerosis, enrolled in a pregnancy study. Rearrangement joined TRBV30 to TRBJ2-7; TRBD2 is a weak D gene call, 6 bases matching. Sequences were derived from peripheral blood, sampled before pregnancy. The CDR3 protein: CAWSWGEEQYF. The nucleotide sequence is given as TGTGCCTGGAGCTGGGGGGAGGAGCAGTACTTC.